This entry lists 12 T cell receptor beta chains sequenced from one sample in a study of blood T cell repertoires in COVID-19. The assay was immunoSEQ multiplex PCR, and TCRdb's table has in-frame clones only and misses some. This sample has 310,000 or so clones, with over 70% found just once. The sequencing sample was made of peripheral blood. All receptors come from a woman aged 50 to 60 with acute or convalescent COVID-19.

This clone was observed a single time. V is TRBV18 and J is TRBJ1-5, with D unresolved. The germline CDR1 and CDR2 sequences are KGHSH and LQKENI. V was shortened by 2 bases and J by 5 bases, with 10 bases between the two germline ends. The CDR3 contains 14 residues. The CDR3 here is CASSPSRGDQPQHF. The CDR3 DNA reads as TGTGCCAGCTCACCAAGTCGCGGGGATCAGCCCCAGCATTTT.

This clone has just one count. The rearrangement joins TRBV10-2 to TRBJ1-6; the D is unclear. The ends were cut back, 3 bases at V and 7 bases at J, with 4 bases in the middle. The CDR3 has 12 residues. CDR1 is WSHSY and CDR2 is SAAADI in the germline V gene. The CDR3 sequence is CASSDRNSPLHF. CDR3 bases: TGCGCCAGCAGTGATCGGAATTCACCCCTCCACTTT.

The V gene is TRBV4-2, the J gene TRBJ1-1; D gene unclear. The CDR3 runs 15 residues. CDR1 is LGHNA, CDR2 YNFKEQ, per germline. V lost 4 bases and J 0 bases, leaving 12 bases between the germline ends. CDR3 loop: CASSRVSGVNTEAFF. CDR3 DNA sequence: TGTGCCAGCAGCCGGGTGTCGGGAGTGAACACTGAAGCTTTCTTT.

V is TRBV6-1 and J is TRBJ1-2; D gene uncertain. Germline CDR1 MNHNS, CDR2 SASEGT. This CDR3 spans 12 amino acids. V was pared by 1 base and J by 8 bases, with 8 bases between. CDR3 in DNA: TGTGCCAGCAGTGAAGTACGCCTAGGCTACACCTTC. Protein product: CASSEVRLGYTF.

The rearrangement joins TRBV4-1 to TRBJ2-2, with D tentatively TRBD1 (6 bases). The CDR3 covers 16 residues. Trimming stripped 4 bases from V and 5 bases from J, with 17 bases between. CDR1 and CDR2 (germline): MGHRA, YSYEKL. The CDR3 loop is CASSLFVQGTTGELFF. The CDR3, as DNA: TGCGCCAGCAGCCTTTTTGTTCAGGGGACGACCGGGGAGCTGTTTTTT.

V gene TRBV29-1 combines with J gene TRBJ2-2; 7 bases agree with TRBD1. V was clipped by 6 bases and J by 1 base; unmatched bases: 5. The CDR3 length is 14 residues. Germline lookup yields CDR1 SQVTM and CDR2 ANQGSEA. For the CDR3, the DNA is TGCAGCGTCGCCGGGACAGTGAACACCGGGGAGCTGTTTTTT. Translated: CSVAGTVNTGELFF.

The rearrangement links TRBV5-1 to TRBJ1-1; the D gene is possibly TRBD1 (6 bases). Germline CDR1 SGHRS, CDR2 YFSETQ. The CDR3 runs to 15 residues. V was pared by 1 base and J by 1 base, with 11 bases between. The CDR3 is CASSLIGTRNTEAFF. DNA of the CDR3: TGCGCCAGCAGCTTGATTGGGACACGGAACACTGAAGCTTTCTTT.

This clone was picked up a small number of times. This chain connects TRBV4-1 to TRBJ1-3, with D uncertain. V was pared by 4 bases and J by 0 bases, with 16 bases between. The CDR3 sequence is 17 residues long. Germline V gene lookup returns CDR1 MGHRA and CDR2 YSYEKL. CDR3 sequence: CASSPVPVIRSGNTIYF. CDR3 in DNA: TGCGCCAGCAGCCCAGTGCCCGTTATTCGCTCTGGAAACACCATATATTTT.

This chain links TRBV4-1 with TRBJ2-7; tentatively, D is TRBD2 (5 bases). V lost 3 bases and J lost 3, with 15 bases in between. The CDR3 is 15 residues long. Germline V gene lookup returns CDR1 MGHRA and CDR2 YSYEKL. Written as DNA, the CDR3 is TGCGCCAGCAGCCAGGCCGGGGATGGATACTACGAGCAGTACTTC. Residues: CASSQAGDGYYEQYF.

This rearrangement joins TRBV2 to TRBJ2-1; a weak D match, TRBD1 (5 bases). Germline-derived CDR1 and CDR2 are SNHLY and FYNNEI. The CDR3 is 14 amino acids. V was pared by 3 bases and J by 2 bases, with 8 bases between. In DNA form, the CDR3 reads TGTGCCAGCAGTGAGCAGGGCACCTACAATGAGCAGTTCTTC. Its translation: CASSEQGTYNEQFF.

The chain combines TRBV29-1 with TRBJ2-5; 12 nucleotides agree with TRBD1. Looked up from germline, CDR1 is SQVTM and CDR2 is ANQGSEA. The CDR3 loop spans 16 amino acids. V dropped 5 bases and J dropped 7; count of bases not matched to a gene: 14. The CDR3 coding sequence is TGCAGCGTTCCGGGACAGGGGGCTTATAACCGCTGGACCCAGTACTTC. Its translation: CSVPGQGAYNRWTQYF.

This CDR3 reads CASSVGLAGGKFF. Here the CDR3 DNA reads TGTGCCAGCAGCGTCGGGCTAGCGGGAGGGAAATTCTTC. The chain joins TRBV7-3 to TRBJ2-1, with 12 positions matching TRBD2. Unmatched junction bases numbered 9, after V lost 5 bases and J lost 16 bases. Germline values: CDR1 SGHTA, CDR2 FQGTGA. The CDR3 sequence is 13 residues long.